A selection of T cell receptor beta chains follows, all from one sample in a study of response to subunit inactivated influenza vaccine. TCRdb reanalysed the RT-PCR reads using MiXCR and keeps one entry per CDR3 protein. The sample carries approximately 530,000 distinct CDR3 sequences, approximately 7.7% recorded once. The specimen comprised PBMCs from blood, sampled around 25 months after vaccination. The receptors were sampled from a man in his fifties or sixties who received an inactivated influenza vaccine. Both conserved end residues are part of each CDR3.

J gene: TRBJ1-2
V gene: TRBV3-1
CDR3 protein: CASSLVTGGSGYTF

J gene: TRBJ2-1
V gene: TRBV4-2
CDR3 protein: CASSQARDYLNEQFF

J gene: TRBJ2-5
V gene: TRBV2
CDR3 protein: CASSAGYQETQYF

J gene: TRBJ2-7
V gene: TRBV20-1
CDR3 protein: CSASLLRSGLDSYEQYF

J gene: TRBJ1-4
V gene: TRBV10-3
CDR3 protein: CAISDGPPTNEKLFF

J gene: TRBJ1-1
V gene: TRBV7-2
CDR3 protein: CASSRGLRPEAFF

J gene: TRBJ2-1
V gene: TRBV5-1
CDR3 protein: CASSFGTPLNEQFF

J gene: TRBJ2-1
V gene: TRBV15
CDR3 protein: CATSRAGTGVGTFF

J gene: TRBJ2-3
V gene: TRBV10-3
CDR3 protein: CAIRLSSTDTQYF

J gene: TRBJ2-3
V gene: TRBV11-3
CDR3 protein: CASSLSQGASDTQYF

J gene: TRBJ2-2
V gene: TRBV6-2/TRBV6-3
CDR3 protein: CASSLNRGAGGELFF

J gene: TRBJ2-7
V gene: TRBV10-3
CDR3 protein: CAISPGLAGDSFF

J gene: TRBJ2-7
V gene: TRBV11-2
CDR3 protein: CASSTSDGGEQYF

J gene: TRBJ1-3
V gene: TRBV7-2
CDR3 protein: CASSPRGELPGNTIYF

J gene: TRBJ1-1
V gene: TRBV27
CDR3 protein: CASSLWERGKAFF

J gene: TRBJ2-7
V gene: TRBV28
CDR3 protein: CASSIRQTDYEQYF

J gene: TRBJ2-3
V gene: TRBV10-3
CDR3 protein: CAIRQTGRTDTQYF

J gene: TRBJ2-7
V gene: TRBV12-3/TRBV12-4
CDR3 protein: CASSRQGFIYEQYF

J gene: TRBJ2-4
V gene: TRBV29-1
CDR3 protein: CSVMGLAGGGDIQYF

J gene: TRBJ2-3
V gene: TRBV3-1
CDR3 protein: CASNTRDREDPQYF

J gene: TRBJ2-3
V gene: TRBV6-1
CDR3 protein: CASSEAGAGDTQYF

J gene: TRBJ2-6
V gene: TRBV30
CDR3 protein: CAWGQGWGANVLTF

J gene: TRBJ2-2
V gene: TRBV11-2
CDR3 protein: CASSLDRQGTGELFF

J gene: TRBJ2-2
V gene: TRBV20-1
CDR3 protein: CSASRLAGESNTGELFF

J gene: TRBJ1-1
V gene: TRBV20-1
CDR3 protein: CSVLQGATEAFF

J gene: TRBJ2-2
V gene: TRBV30
CDR3 protein: CAWTPGPAGELFF

J gene: TRBJ1-4
V gene: TRBV7-2
CDR3 protein: CASSLDRAGEKLFF

J gene: TRBJ2-2
V gene: TRBV6-2/TRBV6-3
CDR3 protein: CASSYSRSGELFF

J gene: TRBJ2-2
V gene: TRBV12-3/TRBV12-4
CDR3 protein: CASSLLQVANTGELFF

J gene: TRBJ2-3
V gene: TRBV4-2
CDR3 protein: CASSRDGGRDSAQYF

J gene: TRBJ1-6
V gene: TRBV12-3/TRBV12-4
CDR3 protein: CASRAAGTGNSPLHF

J gene: TRBJ2-7
V gene: TRBV5-1
CDR3 protein: CASSLISGDEQYF

J gene: TRBJ1-1
V gene: TRBV10-3
CDR3 protein: CAIRDRGETEAFF

J gene: TRBJ2-2
V gene: TRBV20-1
CDR3 protein: CSAGPGSNTGELFF

J gene: TRBJ2-3
V gene: TRBV28
CDR3 protein: CASNPLGGRSTDTQYF

J gene: TRBJ2-3
V gene: TRBV24-1
CDR3 protein: CATSERGLAALRTDTQYF

J gene: TRBJ1-1
V gene: TRBV15
CDR3 protein: CATSPERISEAFF

J gene: TRBJ2-2
V gene: TRBV27
CDR3 protein: CASSPWTGVNTGELFF

J gene: TRBJ2-5
V gene: TRBV12-3/TRBV12-4
CDR3 protein: CASREMSETQETQYF

J gene: TRBJ2-5
V gene: TRBV29-1
CDR3 protein: CSAAGVGETQYF

J gene: TRBJ2-7
V gene: TRBV7-2
CDR3 protein: CASSLASGFTYEQYF

J gene: TRBJ1-1
V gene: TRBV27
CDR3 protein: CASSLYPGVAEAFF

J gene: TRBJ2-1
V gene: TRBV19
CDR3 protein: CASSTPPGTSGRPYNEQFF

J gene: TRBJ2-1
V gene: TRBV20-1
CDR3 protein: CSATRSGSGKHNEQFF

J gene: TRBJ2-7
V gene: TRBV7-2
CDR3 protein: CASSTRVAYEQYF

J gene: TRBJ1-5
V gene: TRBV20-1
CDR3 protein: CSAGATLNQPQHF

J gene: TRBJ2-3
V gene: TRBV27
CDR3 protein: CASSLRGAGTQYF

J gene: TRBJ2-3
V gene: TRBV9
CDR3 protein: CASSVSAHITDTQYF

J gene: TRBJ1-1
V gene: TRBV7-8
CDR3 protein: CASSPFTGKMNTEAFF

J gene: TRBJ2-3
V gene: TRBV7-2
CDR3 protein: CASATGGAGDTQYF

J gene: TRBJ2-5
V gene: TRBV5-1
CDR3 protein: CASSLGQGVKETQYF

J gene: TRBJ2-7
V gene: TRBV7-9
CDR3 protein: CASSLSGGRSYEQYF

J gene: TRBJ2-1
V gene: TRBV7-9
CDR3 protein: CASSRSGTMGNEQFF

J gene: TRBJ1-2
V gene: TRBV3-1
CDR3 protein: CASSHDPGQGYGYTF

J gene: TRBJ2-2
V gene: TRBV30
CDR3 protein: CAWSRGPGELFF

J gene: TRBJ1-3
V gene: TRBV15
CDR3 protein: CATRDRKAGNTIYF

J gene: TRBJ1-2
V gene: TRBV10-3
CDR3 protein: CAISEPLGSYTF